The 21 T cell receptor beta chains in this list originate from one sample, sequenced in a study of shared clonotypes between healthy human individuals. Some clones are missing from TCRdb's copy, which holds only in-frame ones; the method was immunoSEQ multiplex PCR. The data hold approximately 330,000 clones, with around 70% observed a single time. Sequenced: memory CD4+ T cells sorted from blood. Subset reported: CD45RA-negative fraction. The origin of the receptors is a man aged 25-45 years in good health.

The rearrangement links TRBV6-4 to TRBJ1-1; 8 bases are shared with TRBD1. The CDR3 spans 17 residues. Germline CDR1 reads MRHNA; CDR2 reads SNTAGT. V shed 4 bases and J 0 bases; nucleotides not matched to a gene: 10. The DNA for the CDR3 is TGTGCCAGCAGTGCCGTCCCAGGGGGCGGGATGAACACTGAAGCTTTCTTT. This encodes CASSAVPGGGMNTEAFF.

The chain recombines TRBV27 with TRBJ1-2; D is unresolved. CDR1 is MNHEY and CDR2 is SMNVEV in the germline V gene (reference sequence). Trimming stripped 6 bases from V and 2 bases from J, with 10 bases between. The CDR3 is made up of 13 amino acids. The CDR3 sequence: CASSPGSNYGYTF. As DNA, the CDR3 is TGTGCCAGCAGCCCGGGATCGAACTATGGCTACACCTTC.

V gene TRBV30 combines with J gene TRBJ2-1, with TRBD2 matching over 9 bases. The CDR3 runs to 15 residues. V lost 2 bases to trimming and J lost 5 bases; unmatched junction nucleotides: 7. Germline V gene data show CDR1 as GTSNPN and CDR2 as SVGIG (reference sequence). The CDR3 nucleotides are TGTGCCTGGAGTACGACTAGCGGAAGCCACAATGAGCAGTTCTTC. Amino acid sequence: CAWSTTSGSHNEQFF.

The CDR3: CSAKAIGNTGELFF. The CDR3 coding sequence is TGCAGCGCTAAGGCGATTGGGAACACCGGGGAGCTGTTTTTT. V and J are TRBV29-1 and TRBJ2-2; no clear D. Germline CDR1 and CDR2: SQVTM and ANQGSEA. Trimming pared 7 bases from V and 1 base from J, leaving 13 bases between. The CDR3 extends over 14 amino acids.

The chain joins TRBV6-4 to TRBJ2-7; 13 nucleotides agree with TRBD2. Unmatched junction bases numbered 11, after V lost 1 base and J lost 5 bases. There are 18 residues in the CDR3. Per germline, CDR1 MRHNA and CDR2 SNTAGT. The CDR3 DNA reads as TGTGCCAGCAGTGACTTCCCGGGACTAGCGGGAAATTACGACGAGCAGTACTTC. It translates to CASSDFPGLAGNYDEQYF.

The chain uses TRBV4-3 and TRBJ2-3, with 9 bases fitting TRBD2. Trimming removed 2 bases from V and 5 bases from J; junction bases left unmatched: 11. CDR3 length equals 17 residues. Germline CDR1 and CDR2: LGHNA and YSLEER. This CDR3 reads CASSQSISGSRGDTQYF. The CDR3 bases are TGCGCCAGCAGCCAATCAATTAGCGGGAGTCGAGGAGATACGCAGTATTTT.

The rearrangement joins TRBV7-9 to TRBJ2-5; 7 nucleotides align to TRBD2. J was trimmed by 4 bases and V by 1 base; bases with no gene match: 3. Germline V gene lookup returns CDR1 SEHNR and CDR2 FQNEAQ (reference sequence). The CDR3 sequence is 14 residues long. The CDR3 protein is CASSLVSGGETQYF. CDR3 DNA: TGTGCCAGCAGCTTAGTTTCGGGGGGAGAGACCCAGTACTTC.

The V gene is TRBV5-5, the J gene TRBJ2-3; no firm D call. Looked up from germline, CDR1 is SGHKS and CDR2 is YYEKEE (reference sequence). The CDR3 loop spans 14 amino acids. The V gene lost 0 bases and the J gene lost 1 base, with 6 bases spanning the gap. The CDR3 coding sequence is TGTGCCAGCAGCTTGGCGCAGGGCACAGATACGCAGTATTTT. This sequence encodes CASSLAQGTDTQYF.

The chain carries TRBV7-2 and TRBJ2-2; D is unresolved. V lost 1 base, J lost 0 bases, and 12 bases lay in between. Germline values: CDR1 SGHTA, CDR2 FQGNSA. There are 17 residues in the CDR3. The CDR3 is CASSLGMWGTNTGELFF. The CDR3 DNA follows: TGTGCCAGCAGCTTAGGGATGTGGGGAACGAACACCGGGGAGCTGTTTTTT.

A word on this clone: Only one base separates this from a far larger clonotype, so it likely reflects a read error. Other DNA sequences of this sample code for an identical CDR3. This chain links TRBV11-3 with TRBJ1-1, with a possible D match to TRBD1 (5 bases). Germline CDR1 reads SGHNT; CDR2 reads YENEEA. The CDR3 extends over 13 amino acids. V was pared by 3 bases and J by 1 base, with 6 bases between. The chain's CDR3 is CASSFGGNTEAFF. The CDR3 DNA reads as TGTGCCAGCAGCTTTGGGGGGAACACTGAAGCTTTCTTT.

The rearrangement links TRBV10-2 to TRBJ2-2; 11 bases are a match to TRBD2. The CDR3 sequence is 15 residues long. Looked up from germline, CDR1 is WSHSY and CDR2 is SAAADI. The V segment lost 8 bases and the J segment 2 bases; nucleotides outside the gene matches: 4. The CDR3 DNA follows: TGCGCCAGCCGCGGACTAGCGGGTAACACCGGGGAGCTGTTTTTT. Protein product: CASRGLAGNTGELFF.

This clone has a count of ten or more. This rearrangement joins TRBV5-4 to TRBJ2-3; 10 bases are shared with TRBD2. Per germline, CDR1 SGHNT and CDR2 YYREEE (reference sequence). Trimming at V came to 3 bases and at J to 4 bases, leaving 17 bases not matched to a gene. This CDR3 region has 19 residues. As DNA, the CDR3 is TGTGCCAGCAGCTCCGTTGGCCAAGCGGGAGGGTGGACCGCAGATACGCAGTATTTT. Residues: CASSSVGQAGGWTADTQYF.

The rearrangement links TRBV12-5 to TRBJ1-1; D uncertain. Trimming cost V 4 bases and J 5 bases, with 11 bases left between them. CDR1 and CDR2 from the germline V gene are LGHNT and FRNRAP. The CDR3 totals 13 residues. The CDR3: CASGSFPRTEAFF. CDR3 DNA: TGTGCTAGTGGTTCCTTCCCGAGGACTGAAGCTTTCTTT.

The chain carries TRBV6-5 and TRBJ2-7; 8 bases align to TRBD1. This CDR3 region has 14 residues. Germline CDR1 is MNHEY and CDR2 is SVGAGI. Trimming removed 6 bases from V and 3 bases from J; junction bases left unmatched: 7. The CDR3 DNA reads TGTGCCAGCAGAAGGACAGGGAAATTCTACGAGCAGTACTTC. Translation: CASRRTGKFYEQYF.

Note on this clone: A much larger clone lies one base from this, so it may be a read error. Other DNA sequences in the same sample also yield this CDR3. The chain uses TRBV5-6 and TRBJ1-1, with 7 nucleotides matching TRBD1. The CDR3 has 14 amino acids. CDR1 is SGHDT and CDR2 is YYEEEE in the germline V gene. CDR3 residues: CASRSAGGNTEAFF. The CDR3 nucleotides are TGTGCCAGCAGATCGGCAGGGGGAAACACTGAAGCTTTCTTC.

J is TRBJ2-5 and V is TRBV5-6; TRBD2 matches 9 bases. This CDR3 contains 14 residues. V trimming: 3 bases; J trimming: 4 bases; junction bases outside the gene matches: 4. Looked up from germline, CDR1 is SGHDT and CDR2 is YYEEEE. The CDR3 nucleotides are TGTGCCAGCAGCTCGGGACTAGCTCTAGAGACCCAGTACTTC. Its translation: CASSSGLALETQYF. Filled out from reference TRBV5-6 and TRBJ2-5, the complete variable domain reads DAGVTQSPTHLIKTRGQQVTLRCSPKSGHDTVSWYQQALGQGPQFIFQYYEEEERQRGNFPDRFSGHQFPNYSSELNVNALLLGDSALYLCASSSGLALETQYFGPGTRLLVL.

About this clone itself: At one boundary the junction diverges from the germline segment, which might be a read error. The chain has TRBV6-6 and TRBJ1-1; D is undetermined. The CDR3 runs 16 residues. Germline assignment: CDR1 MNHNY and CDR2 SVGAGI (reference sequence). The CDR3 region is CVSSHRMSLQNTEAFF. The CDR3 region has the DNA TGTGTCAGCAGCCACCGAATGTCTTTGCAAAACACTGAAGCTTTCTTT.

In its sample, this clone was seen once. A read error is possible here, since a much larger clone lies one base away. Other DNA sequences from this sample encode an identical CDR3 as well. This chain joins TRBV7-9 and TRBJ2-7; D remains unclear. CDR3 length: 13 residues. The V end lost 2 bases, the J end lost 2 bases, and 7 bases lay between the germline ends. Germline values: CDR1 SEHNR, CDR2 FQNEAQ (reference sequence). The CDR3 DNA sequence: TGTGCCAGCAGCTTATCCCTCACCTACGAGCAGTACTTC. Translated: CASSLSLTYEQYF.

The genes are TRBV7-9 and TRBJ2-3; D unresolved. The CDR3 is made up of 12 amino acids. Trimming left V 5 bases short and J 7 bases short, with 10 bases between. Germline V gene sequence: CDR1 SEHNR, CDR2 FQNEAQ (reference sequence). The CDR3 is CASSPAPHTQYF. Written as DNA, the CDR3 is TGTGCCAGCAGCCCCGCCCCTCATACGCAGTATTTT. Together with reference TRBV7-9 and TRBJ2-3, the CDR3 gives the full variable domain: DTGVSQNPRHKITKRGQNVTFRCDPISEHNRLYWYRQTLGQGPEFLTYFQNEAQLEKSRLLSDRFSAERPKGSFSTLEIQRTEQGDSAMYLCASSPAPHTQYFGPGTRLTVL.

This chain links TRBV10-3 with TRBJ2-3; tentative D call: TRBD1 (5 bases). V lost 5 bases and J 3 bases, leaving 9 bases between the germline ends. In germline, CDR1 is ENHRY, CDR2 SYGVKD. This CDR3 spans 13 amino acids. The CDR3 sequence is CAISPPGTDTQYF. The CDR3 coding sequence is TGTGCCATCAGTCCGCCAGGGACAGATACGCAGTATTTT.

The table lists this clone with a count of one. The J gene is TRBJ2-4, the V gene TRBV5-1, with D possibly being TRBD2 (5 bases). The CDR3 contains 13 residues. Between the trimmed V and J ends, which lost 3 bases and 8 bases, there was a span of 12 bases. Germline lookup yields CDR1 SGHRS and CDR2 YFSETQ. DNA of the CDR3: TGCGCCAGCAGCTGGGAGTTTTCGGACATTCAGTACTTC. It yields the protein CASSWEFSDIQYF.